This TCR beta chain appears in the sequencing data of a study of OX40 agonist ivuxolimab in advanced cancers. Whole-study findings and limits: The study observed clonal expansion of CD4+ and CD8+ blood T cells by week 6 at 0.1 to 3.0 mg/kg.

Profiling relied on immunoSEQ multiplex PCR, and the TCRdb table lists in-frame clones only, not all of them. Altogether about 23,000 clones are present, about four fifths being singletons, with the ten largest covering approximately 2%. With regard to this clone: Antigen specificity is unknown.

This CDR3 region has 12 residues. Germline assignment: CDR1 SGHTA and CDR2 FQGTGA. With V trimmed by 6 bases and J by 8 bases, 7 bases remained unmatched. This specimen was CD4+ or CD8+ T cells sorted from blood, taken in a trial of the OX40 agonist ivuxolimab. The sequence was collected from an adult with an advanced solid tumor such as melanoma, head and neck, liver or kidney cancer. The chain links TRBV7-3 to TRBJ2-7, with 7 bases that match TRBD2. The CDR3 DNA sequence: TGTGCCAGCAGGGCCTCGGGGGGAAAGCAGTACTTC. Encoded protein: CASRASGGKQYF.